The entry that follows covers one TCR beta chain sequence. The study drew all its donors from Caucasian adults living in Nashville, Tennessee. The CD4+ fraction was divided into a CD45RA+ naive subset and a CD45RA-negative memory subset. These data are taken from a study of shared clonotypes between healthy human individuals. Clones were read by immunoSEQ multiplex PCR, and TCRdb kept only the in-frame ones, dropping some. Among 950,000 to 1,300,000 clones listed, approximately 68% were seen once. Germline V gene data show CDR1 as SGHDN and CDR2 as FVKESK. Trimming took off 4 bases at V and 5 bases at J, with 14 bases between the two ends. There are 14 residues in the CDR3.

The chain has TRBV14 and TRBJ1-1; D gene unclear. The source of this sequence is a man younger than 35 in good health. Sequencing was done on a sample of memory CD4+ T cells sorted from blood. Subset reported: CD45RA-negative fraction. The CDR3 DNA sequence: TGTGCCAGCAGCCCACTTCTAGGGCATACTGAAGCTTTCTTT. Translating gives CASSPLLGHTEAFF.